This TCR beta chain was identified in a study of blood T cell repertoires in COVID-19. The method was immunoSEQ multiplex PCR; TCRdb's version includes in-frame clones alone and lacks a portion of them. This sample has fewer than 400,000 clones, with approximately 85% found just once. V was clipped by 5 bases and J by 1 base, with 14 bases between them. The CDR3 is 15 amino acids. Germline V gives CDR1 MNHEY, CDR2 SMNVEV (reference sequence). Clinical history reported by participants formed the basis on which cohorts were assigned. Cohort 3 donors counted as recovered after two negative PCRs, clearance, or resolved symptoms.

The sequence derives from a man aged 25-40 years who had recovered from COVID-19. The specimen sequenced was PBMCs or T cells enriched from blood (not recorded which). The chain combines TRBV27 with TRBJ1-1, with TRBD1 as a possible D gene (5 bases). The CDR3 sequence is CASSRSTDGNTEAFF. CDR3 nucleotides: TGTGCCAGCAGTCGCTCGACAGATGGGAACACTGAAGCTTTCTTT.